This TCR beta chain was recovered during a study of CD8+CD57+ T cells in acquired aplastic anemia (dated by TCRdb to 2016 to 2019). The study in broad terms: On average, sorted CD4+ and CD8+ cells yielded about 3 ug of extracted DNA, with a range of about 0.17 to 27.4 ug. A CD8+CD57+ expansion meant a frequency higher than the mean frequency seen in healthy subjects.

Points the paper makes about the study in general: Patients and healthy controls showed no significant difference in CD8+ Simpson's diversity (P=0.060). Although 25 to 30 CD8+ CDR3 sequences were shared by patients and controls, these sequences appeared highly expressed in patients and within the immunodominant clones of patients.

Profiling of TCR beta VDJ combinations and CDR3 sequences used genomic DNA as the template. TCR repertoire sequencing was run on an Illumina HiSeq 2000. The source study handled its data this way. TRBV/TRBJ rearrangement plots, CDR3 size and DJ length profiles, and Simpson's diversity index were used to evaluate the repertoires. The immunodominant clone was defined as the most abundant DNA sequence in deep sequencing data. CDR3 amino acid sequences were screened for sharing across subjects and compared with published repertoires and the VDJdb database. Through fastp at Q25 and MiXCR, TCRdb rebuilt clones from the public reads, retaining in-frame beta chains. Here each entry gathers all rows of one CDR3 protein and keeps the most common genes and DNA. TCRdb, rather than the study authors, made the V and J calls. Across this sample there are around 130,000 distinct CDR3 sequences, with approximately 61% seen only once. Around 27% of the sample lies in the top ten.

The patients picked for sequencing were ones in whom flow cytometry had shown an expansion of CD8+CD57+ cells. All patients had severe acquired aplastic anemia diagnosed by International Study of Aplastic Anemia and Agranulocytosis and Camitta criteria. No therapy had been received by the patients at the time of blood sampling. In the study, sorted CD4+ and CD8+ blood T cells from patients with severe aplastic anemia and from healthy subjects underwent deep sequencing of TCR repertoires. Patients were enrolled under clinicaltrials.gov protocols 00001620, 01623167, 00001397, 00071045, 00081523 and 00961064 in the USA. Ficoll-Paque density gradient centrifugation was used to isolate peripheral blood mononuclear cells. Before DNA extraction, CD4+ and CD8+ T cells were sorted by FACS or by magnetic beads. The table lists this clonotype with many counts. Its cognate antigen has yet to be identified. It has no much larger one-base neighbor in the sample; base qualities were not kept.

Sequencing input: sorted CD4+, CD8+, or CD8+CD57+ T cells (not recorded which) from PBMCs. The clonotype originates from a human donor with aplastic anemia.

At the DNA level, the sequence is TGTGCCACCTCGCAGGGGCCAGATACGCAGTATTTT. The encoded protein is CATSQGPDTQYF. The V and J genes are TRBV15 and TRBJ2-3; the D gene is perhaps TRBD1, from 6 matching bases. The CDR3 has 12 amino acids, counting the end cysteine and phenylalanine. The DNA shown is the 36-base CDR3, in frame from base 1. CDR1 and CDR2 are read off the germline V gene (reference sequence) as LNHNV and YYDKDF. Between the V and J ends, shortened by 8 bases and 4 bases respectively, the junction contains 10 bases. Reference TRBV15 and TRBJ2-3 genes cover what lies past the CDR3, so the full variable domain is DAMVIQNPRYQVTQFGKPVTLSCSQTLNHNVMYWYQQKSSQAPKLLFHYYDKDFNNEADTPDNFQSRRPNTSFCFLDIRSPGLGDTAMYLCATSQGPDTQYFGPGTRLTVL.